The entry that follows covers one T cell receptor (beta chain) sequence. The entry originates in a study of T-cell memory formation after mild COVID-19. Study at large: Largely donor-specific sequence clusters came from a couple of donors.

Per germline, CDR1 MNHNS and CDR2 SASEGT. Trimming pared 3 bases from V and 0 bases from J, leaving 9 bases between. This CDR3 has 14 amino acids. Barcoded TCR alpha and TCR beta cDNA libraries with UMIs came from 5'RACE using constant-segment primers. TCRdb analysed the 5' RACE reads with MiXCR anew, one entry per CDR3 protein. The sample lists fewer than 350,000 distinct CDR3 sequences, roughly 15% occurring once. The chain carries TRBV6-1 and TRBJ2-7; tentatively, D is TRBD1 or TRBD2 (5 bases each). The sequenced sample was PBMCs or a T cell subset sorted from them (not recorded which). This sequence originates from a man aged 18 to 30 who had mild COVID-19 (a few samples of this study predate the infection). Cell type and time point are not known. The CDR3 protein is CASSEWDLSYEQYF. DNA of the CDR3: TGTGCCAGCAGTGAGTGGGACCTCTCCTACGAGCAGTACTTC.